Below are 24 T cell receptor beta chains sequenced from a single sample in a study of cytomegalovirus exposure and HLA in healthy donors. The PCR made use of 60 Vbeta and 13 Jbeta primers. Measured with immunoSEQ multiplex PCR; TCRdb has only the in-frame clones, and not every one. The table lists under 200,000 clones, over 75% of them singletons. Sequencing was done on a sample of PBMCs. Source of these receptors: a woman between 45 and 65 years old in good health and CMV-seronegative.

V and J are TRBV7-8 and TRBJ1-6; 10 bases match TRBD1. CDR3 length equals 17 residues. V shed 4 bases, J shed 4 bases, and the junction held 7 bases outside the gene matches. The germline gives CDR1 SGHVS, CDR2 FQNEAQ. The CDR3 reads CASSYYTGQGYNSPLHF. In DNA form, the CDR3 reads TGTGCCAGCAGCTACTACACGGGACAGGGGTATAATTCACCCCTCCACTTT.

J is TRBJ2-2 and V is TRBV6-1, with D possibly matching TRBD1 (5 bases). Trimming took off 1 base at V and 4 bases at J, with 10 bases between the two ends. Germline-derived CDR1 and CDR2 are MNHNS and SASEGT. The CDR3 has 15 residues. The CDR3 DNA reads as TGTGCCAGCAGTGAAGAAGGGGCCGGCACCGGGGAGCTGTTTTTT. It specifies CASSEEGAGTGELFF.

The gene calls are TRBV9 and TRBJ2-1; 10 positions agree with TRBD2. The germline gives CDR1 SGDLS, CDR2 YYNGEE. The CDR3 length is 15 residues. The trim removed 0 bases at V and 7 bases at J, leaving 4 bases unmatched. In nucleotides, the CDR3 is TGTGCCAGCAGCGTAGATAGCGGGGGGTATAATGAGCAGTTCTTC. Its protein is CASSVDSGGYNEQFF.

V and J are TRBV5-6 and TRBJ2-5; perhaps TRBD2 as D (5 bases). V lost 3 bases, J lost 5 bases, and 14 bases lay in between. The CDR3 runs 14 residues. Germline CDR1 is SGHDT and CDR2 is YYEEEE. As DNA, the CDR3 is TGTGCCAGCAGCTCGGACGGAGGTATGGAGACCCAGTACTTC. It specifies CASSSDGGMETQYF.

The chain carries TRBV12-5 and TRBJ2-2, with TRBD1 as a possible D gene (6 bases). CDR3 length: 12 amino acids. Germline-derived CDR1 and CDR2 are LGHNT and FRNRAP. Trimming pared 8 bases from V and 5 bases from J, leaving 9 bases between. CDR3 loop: CASTGLTGELFF. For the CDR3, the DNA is TGTGCTAGTACAGGGTTGACCGGGGAGCTGTTTTTT. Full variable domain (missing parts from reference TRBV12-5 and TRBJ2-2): DARVTQTPRHKVTEMGQEVTMRCQPILGHNTVFWYRQTMMQGLELLAYFRNRAPLDDSGMPKDRFSAEMPDATLATLKIQPSEPRDSAVYFCASTGLTGELFFGEGSRLTVL.

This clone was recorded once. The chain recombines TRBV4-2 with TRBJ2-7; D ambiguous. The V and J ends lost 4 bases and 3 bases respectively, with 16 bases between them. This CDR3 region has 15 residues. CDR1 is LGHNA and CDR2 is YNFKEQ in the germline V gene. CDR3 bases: TGTGCCAGCAGCCCTTCGACCTCAGGTGGCTACGAGCAGTACTTC. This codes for CASSPSTSGGYEQYF.

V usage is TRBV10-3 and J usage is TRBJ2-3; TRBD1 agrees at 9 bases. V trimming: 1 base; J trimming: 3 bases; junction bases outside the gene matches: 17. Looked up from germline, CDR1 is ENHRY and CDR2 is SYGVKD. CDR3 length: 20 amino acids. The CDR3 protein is CAISEYRGQPGRQGTDTQYF. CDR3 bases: TGTGCCATCAGTGAGTACAGGGGGCAACCCGGCCGACAAGGGACAGATACGCAGTATTTT.

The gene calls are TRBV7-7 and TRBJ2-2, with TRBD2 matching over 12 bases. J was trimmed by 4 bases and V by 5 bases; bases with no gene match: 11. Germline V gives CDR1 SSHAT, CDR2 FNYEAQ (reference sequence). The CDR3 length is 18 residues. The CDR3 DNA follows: TGTGCCAGCAGCCCCCAGACTAGCGGGAGTCGTGGCACCGGGGAGCTGTTTTTT. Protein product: CASSPQTSGSRGTGELFF.

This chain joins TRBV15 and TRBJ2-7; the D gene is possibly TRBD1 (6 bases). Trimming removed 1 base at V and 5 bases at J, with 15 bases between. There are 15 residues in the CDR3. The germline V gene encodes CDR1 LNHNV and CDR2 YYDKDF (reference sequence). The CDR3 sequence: CATSRGGRGADEQYF. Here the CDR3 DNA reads TGTGCCACCAGCAGAGGGGGGCGAGGGGCAGACGAGCAGTACTTC.

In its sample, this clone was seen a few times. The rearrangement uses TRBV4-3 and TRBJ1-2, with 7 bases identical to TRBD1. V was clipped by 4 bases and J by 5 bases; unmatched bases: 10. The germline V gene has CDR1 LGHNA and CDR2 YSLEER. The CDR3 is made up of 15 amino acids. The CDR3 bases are TGCGCCAGCAGCCTCTATCGGGACAGTCAATATGGCTACACCTTC. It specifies CASSLYRDSQYGYTF.

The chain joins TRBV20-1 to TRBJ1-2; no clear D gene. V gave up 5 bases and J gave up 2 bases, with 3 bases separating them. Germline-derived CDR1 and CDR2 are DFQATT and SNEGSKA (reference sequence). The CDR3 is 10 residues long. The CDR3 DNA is TGCAGTGCTTCGAACTATGGCTACACCTTC. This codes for CSASNYGYTF.

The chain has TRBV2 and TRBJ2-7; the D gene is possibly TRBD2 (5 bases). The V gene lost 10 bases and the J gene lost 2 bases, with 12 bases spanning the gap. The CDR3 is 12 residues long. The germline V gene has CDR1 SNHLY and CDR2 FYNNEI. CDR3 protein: CAIRGGTYEQYF. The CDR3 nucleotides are TGTGCCATTCGCGGAGGTACCTACGAGCAGTACTTC.

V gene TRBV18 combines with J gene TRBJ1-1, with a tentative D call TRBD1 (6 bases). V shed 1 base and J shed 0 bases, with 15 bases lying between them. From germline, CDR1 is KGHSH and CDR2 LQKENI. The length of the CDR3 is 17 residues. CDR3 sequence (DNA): TGTGCCAGCTCACCACAATTAATTGGGGGCATGAACACTGAAGCTTTCTTT. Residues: CASSPQLIGGMNTEAFF.

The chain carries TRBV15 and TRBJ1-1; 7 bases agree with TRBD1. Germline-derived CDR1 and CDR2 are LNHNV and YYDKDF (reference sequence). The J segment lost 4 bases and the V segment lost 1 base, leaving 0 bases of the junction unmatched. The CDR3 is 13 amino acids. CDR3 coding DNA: TGTGCCACCAGCAGAGCAGGGGGCACTGAAGCTTTCTTT. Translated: CATSRAGGTEAFF.

The CDR3 nucleotides read TGTGCCAGCAGTGGGTCTGCGGCGACAGGTGAGGATTCACCCCTCCACTTT. Its protein product is CASSGSAATGEDSPLHF. The chain recombines TRBV6-1 with TRBJ1-6; maybe TRBD1 (6 bases). The V end was cut by 4 bases, the J end by 8 bases, with 21 bases between. The CDR3 loop spans 17 amino acids. The germline CDR1 and CDR2 sequences are MNHNS and SASEGT.

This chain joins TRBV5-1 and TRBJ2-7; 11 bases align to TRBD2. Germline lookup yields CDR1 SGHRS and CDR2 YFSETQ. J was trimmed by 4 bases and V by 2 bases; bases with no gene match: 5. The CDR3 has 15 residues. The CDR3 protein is CASSLETSGKYEQYF. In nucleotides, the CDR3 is TGCGCCAGCAGCTTAGAGACTAGCGGGAAGTACGAGCAGTACTTC.

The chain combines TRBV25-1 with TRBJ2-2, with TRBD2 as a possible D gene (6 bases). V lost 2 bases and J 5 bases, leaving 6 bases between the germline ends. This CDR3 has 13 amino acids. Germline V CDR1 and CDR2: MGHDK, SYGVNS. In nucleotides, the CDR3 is TGTGCCAGCAGTGAAGGAGGGACCGGGGAGCTGTTTTTT. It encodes CASSEGGTGELFF. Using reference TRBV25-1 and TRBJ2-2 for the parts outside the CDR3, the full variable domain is EADIYQTPRYLVIGTGKKITLECSQTMGHDKMYWYQQDPGMELHLIHYSYGVNSTEKGDLSSESTVSRIRTEHFPLTLESARPSHTSQYLCASSEGGTGELFFGEGSRLTVL.

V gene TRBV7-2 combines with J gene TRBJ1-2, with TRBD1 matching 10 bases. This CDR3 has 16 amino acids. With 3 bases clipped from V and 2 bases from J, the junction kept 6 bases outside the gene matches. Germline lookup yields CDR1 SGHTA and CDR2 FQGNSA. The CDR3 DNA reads TGTGCCAGCAGCTTGTCCGGGACAGGGGTAAACTATGGCTACACCTTC. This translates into CASSLSGTGVNYGYTF.

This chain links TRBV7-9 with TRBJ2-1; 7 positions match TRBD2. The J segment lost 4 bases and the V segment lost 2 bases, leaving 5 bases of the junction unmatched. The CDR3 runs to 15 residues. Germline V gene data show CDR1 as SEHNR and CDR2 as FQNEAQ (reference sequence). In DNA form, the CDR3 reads TGTGCCAGCAGCTTACCGGGACTACTTTACAATGAGCAGTTCTTC. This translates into CASSLPGLLYNEQFF. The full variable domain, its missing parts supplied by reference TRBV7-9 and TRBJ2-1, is DTGVSQNPRHKITKRGQNVTFRCDPISEHNRLYWYRQTLGQGPEFLTYFQNEAQLEKSRLLSDRFSAERPKGSFSTLEIQRTEQGDSAMYLCASSLPGLLYNEQFFGPGTRLTVL.

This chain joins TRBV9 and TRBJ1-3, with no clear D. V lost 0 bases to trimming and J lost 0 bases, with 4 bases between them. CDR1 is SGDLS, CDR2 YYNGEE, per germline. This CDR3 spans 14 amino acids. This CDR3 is CASSVAFSGNTIYF. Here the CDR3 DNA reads TGTGCCAGCAGCGTAGCCTTCTCTGGAAACACCATATATTTT.

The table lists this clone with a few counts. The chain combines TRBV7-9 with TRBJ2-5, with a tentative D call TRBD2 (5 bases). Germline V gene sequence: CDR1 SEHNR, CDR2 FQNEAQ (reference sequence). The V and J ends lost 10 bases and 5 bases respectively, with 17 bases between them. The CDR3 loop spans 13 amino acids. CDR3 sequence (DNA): TGTGCCACCCTAGGACTCCTCATTGAGACCCAGTACTTC. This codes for CATLGLLIETQYF. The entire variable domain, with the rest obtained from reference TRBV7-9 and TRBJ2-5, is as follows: DTGVSQNPRHKITKRGQNVTFRCDPISEHNRLYWYRQTLGQGPEFLTYFQNEAQLEKSRLLSDRFSAERPKGSFSTLEIQRTEQGDSAMYLCATLGLLIETQYFGPGTRLLVL.

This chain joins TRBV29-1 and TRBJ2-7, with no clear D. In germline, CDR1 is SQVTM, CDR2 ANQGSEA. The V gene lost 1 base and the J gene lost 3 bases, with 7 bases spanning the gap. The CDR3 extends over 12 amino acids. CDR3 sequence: CSVEGPNYEQYF. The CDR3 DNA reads TGCAGCGTTGAAGGGCCGAACTACGAGCAGTACTTC.

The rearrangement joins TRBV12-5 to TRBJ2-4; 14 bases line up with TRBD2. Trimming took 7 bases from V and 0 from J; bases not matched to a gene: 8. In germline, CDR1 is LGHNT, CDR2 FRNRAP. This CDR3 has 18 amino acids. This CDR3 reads CASAPGLAGGLAKNIQYF. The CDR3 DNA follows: TGTGCTAGTGCCCCAGGACTAGCGGGAGGCCTAGCCAAAAACATTCAGTACTTC.

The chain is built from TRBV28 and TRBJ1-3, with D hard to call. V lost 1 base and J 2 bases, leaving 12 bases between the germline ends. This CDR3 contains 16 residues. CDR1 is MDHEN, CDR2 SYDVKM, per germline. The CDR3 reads CASSLSPLLTGNTIYF. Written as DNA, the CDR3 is TGTGCCAGCAGTTTATCTCCCCTACTAACTGGAAACACCATATATTTT.